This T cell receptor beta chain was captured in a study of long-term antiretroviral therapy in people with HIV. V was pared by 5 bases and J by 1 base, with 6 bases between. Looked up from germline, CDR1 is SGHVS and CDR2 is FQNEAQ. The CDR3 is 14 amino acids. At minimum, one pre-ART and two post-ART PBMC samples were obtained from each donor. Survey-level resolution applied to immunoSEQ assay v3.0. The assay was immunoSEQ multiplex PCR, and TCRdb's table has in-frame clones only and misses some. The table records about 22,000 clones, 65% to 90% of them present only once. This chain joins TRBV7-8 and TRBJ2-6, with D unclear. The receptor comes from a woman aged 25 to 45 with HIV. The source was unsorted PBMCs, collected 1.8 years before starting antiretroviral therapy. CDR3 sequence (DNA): TGTGCCAGCAGCCCCCAGTCTGGGGCCAACGTCCTGACTTTC. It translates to CASSPQSGANVLTF.